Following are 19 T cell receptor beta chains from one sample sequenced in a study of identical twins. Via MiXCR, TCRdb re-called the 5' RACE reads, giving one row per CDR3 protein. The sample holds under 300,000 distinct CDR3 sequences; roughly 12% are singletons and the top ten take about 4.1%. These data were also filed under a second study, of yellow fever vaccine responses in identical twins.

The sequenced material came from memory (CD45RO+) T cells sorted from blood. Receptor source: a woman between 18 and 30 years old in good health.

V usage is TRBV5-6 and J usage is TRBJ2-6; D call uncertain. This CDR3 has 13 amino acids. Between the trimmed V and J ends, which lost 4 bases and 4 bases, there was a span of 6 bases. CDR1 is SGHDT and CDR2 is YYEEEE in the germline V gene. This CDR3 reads CASSPQGANVLTF. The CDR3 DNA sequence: TGTGCCAGCAGCCCGCAGGGGGCCAACGTCCTGACTTTC. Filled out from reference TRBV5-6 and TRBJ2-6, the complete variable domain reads DAGVTQSPTHLIKTRGQQVTLRCSPKSGHDTVSWYQQALGQGPQFIFQYYEEEERQRGNFPDRFSGHQFPNYSSELNVNALLLGDSALYLCASSPQGANVLTFGAGSRLTVL.

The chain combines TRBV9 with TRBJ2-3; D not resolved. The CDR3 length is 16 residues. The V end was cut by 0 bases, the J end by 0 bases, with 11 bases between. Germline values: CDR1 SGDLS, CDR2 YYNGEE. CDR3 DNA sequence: TGTGCCAGCAGCGTAGGGGGAAAACAGAGCACAGATACGCAGTATTTT. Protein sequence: CASSVGGKQSTDTQYF.

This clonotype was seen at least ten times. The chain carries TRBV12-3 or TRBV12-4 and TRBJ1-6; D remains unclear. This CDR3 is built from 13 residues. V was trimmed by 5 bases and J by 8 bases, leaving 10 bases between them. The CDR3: CASSPRTDSPLHF. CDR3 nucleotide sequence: TGTGCCAGCAGTCCCCGGACTGATTCACCCCTCCACTTT.

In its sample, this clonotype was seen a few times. CDR3 protein: CASSTSGSGHEQYF. The CDR3 DNA sequence: TGTGCCAGCAGCACTAGCGGGAGCGGCCACGAGCAGTACTTC. The rearrangement uses TRBV6-1 and TRBJ2-7; 11 bases map to TRBD2. The CDR3 has 14 amino acids. Germline V gene sequence: CDR1 MNHNS, CDR2 SASEGT. V was pared by 6 bases and J by 5 bases, with 6 bases of the junction left unmatched.

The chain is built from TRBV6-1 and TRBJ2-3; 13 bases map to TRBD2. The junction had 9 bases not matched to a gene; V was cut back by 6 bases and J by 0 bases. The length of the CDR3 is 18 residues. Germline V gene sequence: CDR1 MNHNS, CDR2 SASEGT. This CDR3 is CASSQDVLAGGSTDTQYF. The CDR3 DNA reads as TGTGCCAGCAGCCAAGATGTACTAGCGGGGGGGAGCACAGATACGCAGTATTTT.

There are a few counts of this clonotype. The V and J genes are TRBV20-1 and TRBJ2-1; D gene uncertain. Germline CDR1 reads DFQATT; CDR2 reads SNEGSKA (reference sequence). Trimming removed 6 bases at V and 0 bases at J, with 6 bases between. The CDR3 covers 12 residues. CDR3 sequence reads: CSADHSYNEQFF. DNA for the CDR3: TGCAGTGCGGATCACTCCTACAATGAGCAGTTCTTC.

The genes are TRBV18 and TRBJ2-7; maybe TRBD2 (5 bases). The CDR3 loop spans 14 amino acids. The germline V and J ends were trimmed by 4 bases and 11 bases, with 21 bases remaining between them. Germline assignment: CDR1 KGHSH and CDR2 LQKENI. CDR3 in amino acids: CASSQQQDGSIKYF. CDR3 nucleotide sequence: TGTGCCAGCTCACAGCAGCAGGATGGGAGTATTAAGTACTTC.

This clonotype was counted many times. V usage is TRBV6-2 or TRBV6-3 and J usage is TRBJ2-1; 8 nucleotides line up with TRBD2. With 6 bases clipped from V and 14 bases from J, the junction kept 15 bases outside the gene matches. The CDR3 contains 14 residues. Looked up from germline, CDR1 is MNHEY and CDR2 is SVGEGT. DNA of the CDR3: TGTGCCAGCAGCCGAGGGAATAGCGGGATTAAGGAGTTCTTC. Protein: CASSRGNSGIKEFF.

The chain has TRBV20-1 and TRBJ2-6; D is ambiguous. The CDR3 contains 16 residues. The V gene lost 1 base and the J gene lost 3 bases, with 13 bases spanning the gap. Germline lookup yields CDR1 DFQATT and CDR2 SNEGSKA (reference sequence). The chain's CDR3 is CSARAGPNYGANVLTF. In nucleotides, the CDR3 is TGCAGTGCTAGAGCGGGTCCAAACTATGGGGCCAACGTCCTGACTTTC.

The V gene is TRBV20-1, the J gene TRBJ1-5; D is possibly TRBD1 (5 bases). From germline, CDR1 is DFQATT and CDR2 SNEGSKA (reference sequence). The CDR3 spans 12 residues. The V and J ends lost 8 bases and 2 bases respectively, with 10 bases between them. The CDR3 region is CSSTGGNQPQHF. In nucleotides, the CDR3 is TGCAGTTCCACAGGTGGCAATCAGCCCCAGCATTTT.

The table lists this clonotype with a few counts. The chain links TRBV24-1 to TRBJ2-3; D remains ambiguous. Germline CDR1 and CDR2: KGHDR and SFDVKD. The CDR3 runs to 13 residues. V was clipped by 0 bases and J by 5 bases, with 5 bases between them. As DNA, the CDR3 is TGTGCCACCAGTGATTTGAGTGAAGATACGCAGTATTTT. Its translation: CATSDLSEDTQYF.

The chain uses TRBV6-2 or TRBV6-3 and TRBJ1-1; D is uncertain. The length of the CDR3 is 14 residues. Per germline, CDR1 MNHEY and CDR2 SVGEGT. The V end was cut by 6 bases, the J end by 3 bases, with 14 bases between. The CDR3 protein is CASSSRLLDTEAFF. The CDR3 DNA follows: TGTGCCAGCAGCTCCCGACTATTGGACACTGAAGCTTTCTTT.

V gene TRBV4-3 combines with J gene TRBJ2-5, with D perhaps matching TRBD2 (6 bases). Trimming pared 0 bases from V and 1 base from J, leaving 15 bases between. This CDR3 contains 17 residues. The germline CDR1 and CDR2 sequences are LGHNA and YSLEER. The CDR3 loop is CASSQERLGTGQETQYF. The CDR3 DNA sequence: TGCGCCAGCAGCCAAGAACGCCTAGGGACTGGCCAAGAGACCCAGTACTTC.

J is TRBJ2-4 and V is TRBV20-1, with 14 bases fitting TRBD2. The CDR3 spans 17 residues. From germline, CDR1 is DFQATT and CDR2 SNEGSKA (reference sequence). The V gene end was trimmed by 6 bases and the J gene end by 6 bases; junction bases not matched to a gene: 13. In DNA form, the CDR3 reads TGCAGTGCCCACACTACCGGGACTAGCGGGGGTTTAAACATTCAGTACTTC. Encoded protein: CSAHTTGTSGGLNIQYF.

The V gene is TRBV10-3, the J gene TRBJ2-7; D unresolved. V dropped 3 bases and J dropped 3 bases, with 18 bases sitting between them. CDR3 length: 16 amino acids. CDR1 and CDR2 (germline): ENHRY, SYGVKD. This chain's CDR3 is CAISDPPGSDSYEQYF. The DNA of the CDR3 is TGTGCCATCAGTGATCCCCCCGGCTCGGATAGCTACGAGCAGTACTTC.

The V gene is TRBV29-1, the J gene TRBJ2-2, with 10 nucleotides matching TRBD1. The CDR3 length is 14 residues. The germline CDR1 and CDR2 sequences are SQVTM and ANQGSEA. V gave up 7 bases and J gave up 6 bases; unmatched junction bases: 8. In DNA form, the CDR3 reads TGCAGCGCACGGGGACAGGGGTATTCCGGGGAGCTGTTTTTT. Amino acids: CSARGQGYSGELFF.

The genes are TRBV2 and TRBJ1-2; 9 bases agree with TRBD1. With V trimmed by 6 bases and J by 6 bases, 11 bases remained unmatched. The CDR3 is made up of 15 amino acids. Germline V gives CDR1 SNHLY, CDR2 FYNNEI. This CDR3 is CASRVEGQGIHGYTF. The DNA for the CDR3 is TGTGCCAGCAGGGTCGAAGGACAGGGGATACATGGCTACACCTTC.

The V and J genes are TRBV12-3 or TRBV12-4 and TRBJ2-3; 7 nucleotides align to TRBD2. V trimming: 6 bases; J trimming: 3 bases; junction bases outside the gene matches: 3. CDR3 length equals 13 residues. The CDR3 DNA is TGTGCCAGCAGGAAAGCGGGGACAGATACGCAGTATTTT. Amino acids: CASRKAGTDTQYF.

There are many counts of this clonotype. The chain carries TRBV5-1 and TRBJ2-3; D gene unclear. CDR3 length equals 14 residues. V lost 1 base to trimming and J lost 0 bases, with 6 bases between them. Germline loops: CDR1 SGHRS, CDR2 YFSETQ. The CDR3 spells CASSLFSSTDTQYF. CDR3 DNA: TGCGCCAGCAGCTTGTTTTCAAGCACAGATACGCAGTATTTT.